This is a list of T cell receptor beta chains from one sample in a study of blood T cell repertoires in COVID-19. The repertoire was sequenced with immunoSEQ multiplex PCR; TCRdb's copy has only in-frame clones and lacks some. The table lists roughly 670,000 clones, about nine tenths of them singletons. Sequenced: peripheral blood. All receptors come from a woman in her late teens or twenties with acute or convalescent COVID-19. Both conserved end residues are part of each CDR3. D genes are given only for firm matches. Not all rows give a size; the values are once, few, many and, for expanded clones, a class.

D: TRBD2
size: few
V: TRBV7-2
length: 15
J: TRBJ2-1
CDR3: CASSRDGGGYNEQFF
DNA: TGTGCCAGCAGCCGGGACGGCGGGGGCTACAATGAGCAGTTCTTC

D: TRBD1
size: NA
V: TRBV4-3
length: 19
J: TRBJ2-6
CDR3: CASSPRTGGPQSGANVLTF
DNA: TGCGCCAGCAGCCCGCGGACAGGAGGACCCCAGTCTGGGGCCAACGTCCTGACTTTC

D: NA
size: NA
V: TRBV19
length: 14
J: TRBJ1-6
CDR3: CATPRGRWDSPLHF
DNA: TGTGCCACCCCCCGGGGTAGATGGGATTCACCCCTCCACTTT

D: NA
size: NA
V: TRBV11-2
length: 14
J: TRBJ2-7
CDR3: CASSLATGSYEQYF
DNA: TGTGCCAGCAGCTTAGCCACAGGGTCCTACGAGCAGTACTTC

D: NA
size: NA
V: TRBV12-3/TRBV12-4
length: 13
J: TRBJ1-5
CDR3: CASSTNSNQPQHF
DNA: TGTGCCAGCAGCACAAATAGCAATCAGCCCCAGCATTTT

D: NA
size: once
V: TRBV5-6
length: 13
J: TRBJ2-5
CDR3: CASSFGEIETQYF
DNA: TGTGCCAGCAGCTTCGGGGAGATAGAGACCCAGTACTTC

D: TRBD1
size: NA
V: TRBV7-9
length: 16
J: TRBJ2-6
CDR3: CASNTGTGGRANVLTF
DNA: TGTGCCAGCAACACCGGGACAGGGGGAAGGGCCAACGTCCTGACTTTC

D: NA
size: NA
V: TRBV5-5
length: 11
J: TRBJ1-1
CDR3: CASSSNTEAFF
DNA: TGTGCCAGCAGCTCAAACACTGAAGCTTTCTTT

D: NA
size: NA
V: TRBV2
length: 13
J: TRBJ1-5
CDR3: CASSEGGFQPQHF
DNA: TGTGCCAGCAGTGAAGGAGGTTTTCAGCCCCAGCATTTT

D: NA
size: NA
V: TRBV18
length: 12
J: TRBJ2-3
CDR3: CASSGYTDTQYF
DNA: TGTGCCAGCTCGGGCTACACAGATACGCAGTATTTT

D: NA
size: NA
V: TRBV19
length: 15
J: TRBJ1-1
CDR3: CASSIGLGVLTEAFF
DNA: TGTGCCAGTAGTATAGGGCTGGGAGTTTTGACTGAAGCTTTCTTT

D: NA
size: NA
V: TRBV7-8
length: 15
J: TRBJ2-1
CDR3: CASSLVRSSYNEQFF
DNA: TGTGCCAGCAGCTTAGTGCGGAGCTCCTACAATGAGCAGTTCTTC

D: NA
size: NA
V: TRBV5-4
length: 12
J: TRBJ2-5
CDR3: CASSFAAETQYF
DNA: TGTGCCAGCAGCTTCGCGGCGGAGACCCAGTACTTC

D: NA
size: NA
V: TRBV27
length: 13
J: TRBJ2-7
CDR3: CASSLGQSYEQYF
DNA: TGTGCCAGCAGTTTAGGACAGTCCTACGAGCAGTACTTC

D: TRBD1
size: NA
V: TRBV30
length: 15
J: TRBJ1-3
CDR3: CAWSPGQSSGNTIYF
DNA: TGTGCCTGGAGTCCGGGACAGTCCTCTGGAAACACCATATATTTT

D: TRBD1
size: NA
V: TRBV7-9
length: 13
J: TRBJ1-2
CDR3: CASSQGQGRSYTF
DNA: TGTGCCAGCAGCCAAGGACAGGGAAGAAGCTACACCTTC

D: NA
size: once
V: TRBV7-9
length: 14
J: TRBJ1-6
CDR3: CASGAGGDNSPLHF
DNA: TGTGCCAGCGGGGCAGGAGGGGATAATTCACCCCTCCACTTT

D: TRBD2
size: NA
V: TRBV4-1
length: 15
J: TRBJ2-7
CDR3: CASSLAGPQTYEQYF
DNA: TGCGCCAGCAGCCTAGCGGGTCCCCAGACCTACGAGCAGTACTTC

D: NA
size: NA
V: TRBV21-1
length: 14
J: TRBJ2-5
CDR3: CASSNTASQETQYF
DNA: TGTGCCAGCAGCAATACGGCTAGCCAAGAGACCCAGTACTTC

D: NA
size: NA
V: TRBV7-9
length: 14
J: TRBJ2-7
CDR3: CASSLEPLAYEQYF
DNA: TGTGCCAGCAGCTTAGAACCGCTAGCCTACGAGCAGTACTTC

D: NA
size: NA
V: TRBV14
length: 13
J: TRBJ2-7
CDR3: CASSQWGLREQYF
DNA: TGTGCCAGCAGCCAATGGGGCCTAAGGGAGCAGTACTTC

D: TRBD1
size: NA
V: TRBV6-5
length: 16
J: TRBJ2-1
CDR3: CASSYGTGTGTNEQFF
DNA: TGTGCCAGCAGTTACGGGACCGGGACAGGGACCAATGAGCAGTTCTTC

D: TRBD1
size: NA
V: TRBV6-2/TRBV6-3
length: 15
J: TRBJ1-5
CDR3: CASSYGGQGGQPQHF
DNA: TGTGCCAGCAGTTACGGGGGACAGGGCGGTCAGCCCCAGCATTTT

D: TRBD1
size: NA
V: TRBV6-5
length: 14
J: TRBJ2-7
CDR3: CASSLGQVPGEQYF
DNA: TGTGCCAGCAGTTTGGGACAGGTCCCGGGCGAGCAGTACTTC